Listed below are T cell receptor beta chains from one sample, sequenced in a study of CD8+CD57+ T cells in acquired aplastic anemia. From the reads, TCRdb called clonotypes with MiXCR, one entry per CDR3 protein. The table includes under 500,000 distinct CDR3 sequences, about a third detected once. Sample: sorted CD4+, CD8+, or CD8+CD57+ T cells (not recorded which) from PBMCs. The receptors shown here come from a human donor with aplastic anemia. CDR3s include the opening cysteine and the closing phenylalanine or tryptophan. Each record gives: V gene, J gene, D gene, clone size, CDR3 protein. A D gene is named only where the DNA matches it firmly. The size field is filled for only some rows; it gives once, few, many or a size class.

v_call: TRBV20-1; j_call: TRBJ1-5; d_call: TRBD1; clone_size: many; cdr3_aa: CSARVSQGLESNQPQHF
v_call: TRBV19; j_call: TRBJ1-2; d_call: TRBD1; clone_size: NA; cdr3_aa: CARPTGNGYTF
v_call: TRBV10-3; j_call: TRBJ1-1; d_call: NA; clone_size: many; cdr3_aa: CAISTPGPWNTEAFF
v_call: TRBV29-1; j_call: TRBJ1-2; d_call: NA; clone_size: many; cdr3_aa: CSLRLGSSYGYTF
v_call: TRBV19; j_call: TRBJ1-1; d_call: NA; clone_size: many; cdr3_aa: CASSKDGDTEAFF
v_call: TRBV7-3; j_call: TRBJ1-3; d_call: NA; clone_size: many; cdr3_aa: CASSSSPSGNTIYF
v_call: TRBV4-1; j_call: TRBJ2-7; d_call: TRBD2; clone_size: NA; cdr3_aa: CASSQGPSGRSSSYEQYF
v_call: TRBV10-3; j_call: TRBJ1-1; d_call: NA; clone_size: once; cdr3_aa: CAITERKGSEAFF
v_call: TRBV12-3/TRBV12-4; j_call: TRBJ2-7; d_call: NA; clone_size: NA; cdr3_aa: CASTIGGPHYEQYF
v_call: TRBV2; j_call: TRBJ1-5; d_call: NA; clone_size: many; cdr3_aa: CASVPGLNSNQPQHF
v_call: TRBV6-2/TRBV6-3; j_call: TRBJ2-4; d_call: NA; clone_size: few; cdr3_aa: CASSYSQGKNIQYF
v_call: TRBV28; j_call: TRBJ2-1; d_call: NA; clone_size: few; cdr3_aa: CASSLRRSSYNEQFF
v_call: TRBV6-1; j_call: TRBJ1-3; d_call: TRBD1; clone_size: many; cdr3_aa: CASSQGQGALGNTIYF
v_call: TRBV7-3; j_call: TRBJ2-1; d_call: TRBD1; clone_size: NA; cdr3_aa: CASSSHSRGRNEQFF
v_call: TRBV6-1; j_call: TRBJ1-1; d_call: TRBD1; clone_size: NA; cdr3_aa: CASSTPGQRNTEAFF
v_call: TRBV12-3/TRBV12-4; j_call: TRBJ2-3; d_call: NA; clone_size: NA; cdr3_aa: CASSSRASGDTQYF
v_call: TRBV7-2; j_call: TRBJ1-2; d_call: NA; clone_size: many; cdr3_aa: CASSLETLGYTF
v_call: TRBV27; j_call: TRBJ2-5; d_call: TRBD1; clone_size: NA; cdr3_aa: CASSEGTGEETQYF
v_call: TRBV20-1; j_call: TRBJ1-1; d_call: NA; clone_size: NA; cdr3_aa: CSARGGSGEAFF
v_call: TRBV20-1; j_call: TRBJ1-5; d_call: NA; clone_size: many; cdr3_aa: CSATTDSNQPQHF
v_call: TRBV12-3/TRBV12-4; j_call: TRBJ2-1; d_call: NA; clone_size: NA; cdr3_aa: CASSGPRHEQFF
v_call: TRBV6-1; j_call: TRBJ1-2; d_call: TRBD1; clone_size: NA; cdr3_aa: CASSRDRGLVAYGYTF
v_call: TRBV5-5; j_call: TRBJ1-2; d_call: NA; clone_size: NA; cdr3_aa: CASSLASSPDLYGYTF
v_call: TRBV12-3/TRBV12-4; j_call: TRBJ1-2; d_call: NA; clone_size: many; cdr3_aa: CASSLSGRDGYTF
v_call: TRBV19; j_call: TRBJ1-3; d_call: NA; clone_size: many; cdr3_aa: CASRAQGYGNTIYF
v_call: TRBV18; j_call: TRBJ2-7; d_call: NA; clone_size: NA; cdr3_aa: CASSPNQATYEQYF
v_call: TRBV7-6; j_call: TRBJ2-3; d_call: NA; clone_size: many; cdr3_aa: CASSSGVQGSTDTQYF
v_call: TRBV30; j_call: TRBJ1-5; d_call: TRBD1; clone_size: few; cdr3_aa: CAWTQGAWGNQPQHF
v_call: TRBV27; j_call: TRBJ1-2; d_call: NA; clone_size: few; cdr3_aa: CASSFVKGFYGYTF
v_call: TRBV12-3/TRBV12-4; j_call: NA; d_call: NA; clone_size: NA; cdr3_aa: CASSRRLGTVYNEQFF
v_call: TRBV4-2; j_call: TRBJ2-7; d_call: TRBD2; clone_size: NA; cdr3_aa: CASSQPSGMSNEQYF
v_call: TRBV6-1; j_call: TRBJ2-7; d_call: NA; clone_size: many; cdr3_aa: CASSADRTSYEQYF
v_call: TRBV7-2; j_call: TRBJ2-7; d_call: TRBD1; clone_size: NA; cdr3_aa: CASSLTGAPGYEQYF
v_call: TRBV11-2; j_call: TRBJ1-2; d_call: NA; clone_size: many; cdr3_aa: CASSLERNSYGYTF
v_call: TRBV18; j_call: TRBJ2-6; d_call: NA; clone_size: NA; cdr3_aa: CASSPDRRDNVLTF
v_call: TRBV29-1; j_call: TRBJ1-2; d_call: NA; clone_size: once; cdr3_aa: CSVEPLSGAGSGYTF
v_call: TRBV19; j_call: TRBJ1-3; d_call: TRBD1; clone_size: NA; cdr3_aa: CASSGQGFGNTIYF
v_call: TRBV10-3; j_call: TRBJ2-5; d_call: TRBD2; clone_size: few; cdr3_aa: CAIRRAGGLETQYF
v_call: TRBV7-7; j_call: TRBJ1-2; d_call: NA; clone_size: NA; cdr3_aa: CASGGRTVYGYTF
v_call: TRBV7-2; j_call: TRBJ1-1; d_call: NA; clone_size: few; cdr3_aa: CASSLDQGPNTEAFF
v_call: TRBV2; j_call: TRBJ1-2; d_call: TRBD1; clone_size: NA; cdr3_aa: CASSFGDRAGYTF
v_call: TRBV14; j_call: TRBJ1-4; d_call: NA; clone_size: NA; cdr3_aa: CASSGFRGSNEKLFF
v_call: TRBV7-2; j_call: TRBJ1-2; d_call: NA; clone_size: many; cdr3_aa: CASRGRAEGGYTF
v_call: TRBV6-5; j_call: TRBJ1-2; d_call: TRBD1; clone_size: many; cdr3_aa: CASTTGAAVLGYTF
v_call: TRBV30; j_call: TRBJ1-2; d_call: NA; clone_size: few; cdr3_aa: CAWKPSSNYGYTF
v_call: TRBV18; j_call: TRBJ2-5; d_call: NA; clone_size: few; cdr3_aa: CASSPSETQYF
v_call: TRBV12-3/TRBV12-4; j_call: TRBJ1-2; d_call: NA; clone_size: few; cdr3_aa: CASSQHPVGGGYTF
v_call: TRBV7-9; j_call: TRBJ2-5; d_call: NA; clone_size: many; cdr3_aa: CASSTGGTQYF
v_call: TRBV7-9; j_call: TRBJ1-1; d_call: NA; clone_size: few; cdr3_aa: CASSQQGQNTEAFF
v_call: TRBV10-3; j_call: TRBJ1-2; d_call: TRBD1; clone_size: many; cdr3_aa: CAISESTGFGNGYTF
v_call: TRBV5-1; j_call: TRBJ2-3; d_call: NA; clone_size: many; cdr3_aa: CASSLETTDTQYF
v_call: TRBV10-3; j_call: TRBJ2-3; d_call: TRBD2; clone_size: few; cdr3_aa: CATRNGGGWDTQYF
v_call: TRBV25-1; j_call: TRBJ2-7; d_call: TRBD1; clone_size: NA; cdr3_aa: CASGDRGGSSYEQYF
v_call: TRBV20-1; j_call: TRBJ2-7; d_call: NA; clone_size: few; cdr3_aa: CSARSGEGTYEQYF